Below are 18 T cell receptor beta chains sequenced from a single sample in a study of cytomegalovirus exposure and HLA in healthy donors. In the PCR, 60 Vbeta and 13 Jbeta primers were used. Method: immunoSEQ multiplex PCR; TCRdb's copy keeps in-frame clones and lacks some. Listed are roughly 51,000 clones; 2.1% falls within the top ten. Sample: PBMCs. The receptor set was obtained from a woman aged 40 to 50 in good health and CMV-seronegative.

J is TRBJ1-5 and V is TRBV25-1, with unresolved D. V was shortened by 4 bases and J by 1 base, with 8 bases between the two germline ends. The germline CDR1 and CDR2 sequences are MGHDK and SYGVNS. There are 14 residues in the CDR3. CDR3 loop: CASSAQTSNQPQHF. As DNA, the CDR3 is TGTGCCAGCAGTGCACAGACGAGCAATCAGCCCCAGCATTTT.

The chain has TRBV5-4 and TRBJ1-3; possibly TRBD1 for D (6 bases). Trimming removed 3 bases at V and 8 bases at J, with 12 bases between. The CDR3 sequence is 13 residues long. Germline CDR1 reads SGHNT; CDR2 reads YYREEE (reference sequence). The CDR3 sequence: CASSSQGGDTIYF. The CDR3, as DNA: TGTGCCAGCAGCTCACAGGGTGGCGACACCATATATTTT.

The rearrangement links TRBV6-5 to TRBJ2-7; TRBD1 aligns across 9 bases. CDR1 and CDR2 from the germline V gene are MNHEY and SVGAGI. The CDR3 spans 14 residues. V gave up 6 bases and J gave up 4 bases; unmatched junction bases: 7. The CDR3 here is CASSRDRVAYEQYF. The CDR3 DNA is TGTGCCAGCAGCCGGGACAGGGTTGCGTACGAGCAGTACTTC.

The chain recombines TRBV10-3 with TRBJ1-2; D might be TRBD1 (5 bases). The germline gives CDR1 ENHRY, CDR2 SYGVKD. The CDR3 is 14 residues long. V lost 0 bases and J 4 bases, leaving 9 bases between the germline ends. The CDR3 loop reads CAISESAGLYGYTF. CDR3 in DNA: TGTGCCATCAGTGAGTCAGCAGGGCTCTATGGCTACACCTTC.

The J gene is TRBJ2-7, the V gene TRBV4-1, with TRBD2 identical over 8 bases. From germline, CDR1 is MGHRA and CDR2 YSYEKL. The CDR3 contains 15 residues. The ends lost 6 bases at V and 3 bases at J; junction bases unmatched: 10. CDR3 bases: TGCGCCAGCAGACTTAGCGGGACCAACCGCTACGAGCAGTACTTC. Protein sequence: CASRLSGTNRYEQYF.

V usage is TRBV5-4 and J usage is TRBJ1-6, with 7 bases fitting TRBD1. CDR1 is SGHNT, CDR2 YYREEE, per germline (reference sequence). The V gene end was trimmed by 0 bases and the J gene end by 8 bases; junction bases not matched to a gene: 14. CDR3 length: 18 amino acids. The CDR3 DNA follows: TGTGCCAGCAGCTTGGCCGTACAGGGGATGTATAATGATTCACCCCTCCACTTT. It yields the protein CASSLAVQGMYNDSPLHF.

Turning to this clone: Mismatch with germline at one junction end may stem from a read error. The rearrangement links TRBV27 to TRBJ2-5, with TRBD1 identical over 7 bases. CDR3 length: 15 residues. The V gene's germline CDR1 is MNHEY and CDR2 SMNVEV (reference sequence). The CDR3 region is CASSGDSPPTENQYF. The CDR3 region has the DNA TGTGCCAGCAGTGGGGACAGTCCCCCGACGGAGAACCAGTACTTC.

J is TRBJ2-1 and V is TRBV13; TRBD2 might be the D (5 bases). V lost 5 bases, J lost 3 bases, and 14 bases lay in between. This CDR3 is 15 amino acids long. CDR1 and CDR2 (germline): PRHDT, FYEKMQ (reference sequence). The chain's CDR3 is CASSLRGPDYNEQFF. In DNA form, the CDR3 reads TGTGCCAGCAGCCTACGGGGTCCTGACTACAATGAGCAGTTCTTC. The full variable domain, with the rest looked up from reference TRBV13 and TRBJ2-1, is AAGVIQSPRHLIKEKRETATLKCYPIPRHDTVYWYQQGPGQDPQFLISFYEKMQSDKGSIPDRFSAQQFSDYHSELNMSSLELGDSALYFCASSLRGPDYNEQFFGPGTRLTVL.

The chain uses TRBV9 and TRBJ2-5; the match to TRBD2 covers 11 bases. The J call is uncertain, as TRBJ2-7 better fits the DNA end. This CDR3 contains 15 residues. Germline V gene data show CDR1 as SGDLS and CDR2 as YYNGEE. The CDR3: CASSAGTSGSYEQYF. The DNA of the CDR3 is TGTGCCAGCAGCGCCGGGACTAGCGGATCCTACGAGCAGTACTTC.

The J gene is TRBJ2-3, the V gene TRBV2; D is undetermined. The CDR3 has 12 residues. V was pared by 2 bases and J by 5 bases, with 5 bases between. Germline CDR1 SNHLY, CDR2 FYNNEI. The CDR3 DNA sequence: TGTGCCAGCAGTGAATTCGTAGATACGCAGTATTTT. It translates to CASSEFVDTQYF.

The chain joins TRBV7-6 to TRBJ2-3; 10 bases fit TRBD1. Germline CDR1 and CDR2: SGHVS and FNYEAQ. This CDR3 comprises 15 residues. J gave up 3 bases and V 1 base, and 1 base lay outside the gene matches. The CDR3 DNA reads as TGTGCCAGCAGCTTAGAGGGACAGGGGACAGATACGCAGTATTTT. It codes for CASSLEGQGTDTQYF.

The V gene is TRBV5-4, the J gene TRBJ2-5; 7 bases agree with TRBD1. Per germline, CDR1 SGHNT and CDR2 YYREEE (reference sequence). The length of the CDR3 is 12 residues. V shed 5 bases, J shed 4 bases, and the junction held 2 bases outside the gene matches. The CDR3 here is CASSYRGETQYF. The CDR3 DNA reads as TGTGCCAGCAGTTACAGGGGAGAGACCCAGTACTTC.

The rearrangement uses TRBV29-1 and TRBJ1-2; perhaps TRBD1 as D (5 bases). This CDR3 comprises 13 residues. The germline V gene encodes CDR1 SQVTM and CDR2 ANQGSEA. Trimming cost V 3 bases and J 0 bases, with 8 bases left between them. For the CDR3, the DNA is TGCAGCGTTGACGGCAGGGCTAACTATGGCTACACCTTC. Amino acids: CSVDGRANYGYTF.

The chain recombines TRBV5-6 with TRBJ2-2; D may be TRBD2 (5 bases). The V end was cut by 1 base, the J end by 6 bases, with 19 bases between. This CDR3 region has 17 residues. Per the germline V gene, CDR1 is SGHDT and CDR2 is YYEEEE. The CDR3 protein is CASSLSDRMGESGELFF. The CDR3 region has the DNA TGTGCCAGCAGCTTGTCTGACCGGATGGGAGAGTCCGGGGAGCTGTTTTTT.

The CDR3 DNA reads as TGTGCCAGCAGCATTGGACTAGCGGGAATGGGCGAGCAGTTCTTC. This encodes CASSIGLAGMGEQFF. The chain couples TRBV9 to TRBJ2-1; 12 bases are shared with TRBD2. CDR1 SGDLS and CDR2 YYNGEE come from the germline V gene. The CDR3 extends over 15 amino acids. J lost 10 bases, V lost 4 bases, and 9 bases had no gene match.

The chain couples TRBV7-6 to TRBJ1-1; D may be TRBD1 (5 bases). The V and J ends lost 3 bases and 1 base respectively, with 12 bases between them. The CDR3 has 15 residues. The germline gives CDR1 SGHVS, CDR2 FNYEAQ. In DNA form, the CDR3 reads TGTGCCAGCAGCTTGGGGGGTCTTGGGAACACTGAAGCTTTCTTT. Amino acids: CASSLGGLGNTEAFF.

The rearrangement joins TRBV6-1 to TRBJ2-7; 7 bases map to TRBD1. The CDR3 length is 14 residues. With 6 bases clipped from V and 0 bases from J, the junction kept 5 bases outside the gene matches. Germline lookup yields CDR1 MNHNS and CDR2 SASEGT. CDR3 coding DNA: TGTGCCAGCAGCCTACAGGGGACCTCCTACGAGCAGTACTTC. This codes for CASSLQGTSYEQYF.

V and J are TRBV4-2 and TRBJ2-7, with 8 bases lining up with TRBD2. This CDR3 region has 15 residues. With 4 bases clipped from V and 4 bases from J, the junction kept 9 bases outside the gene matches. CDR1 and CDR2 (germline): LGHNA, YNFKEQ. CDR3 loop: CASSPFLAGGYEQYF. The CDR3 DNA follows: TGTGCCAGCAGCCCCTTTCTCGCGGGGGGATACGAGCAGTACTTC.